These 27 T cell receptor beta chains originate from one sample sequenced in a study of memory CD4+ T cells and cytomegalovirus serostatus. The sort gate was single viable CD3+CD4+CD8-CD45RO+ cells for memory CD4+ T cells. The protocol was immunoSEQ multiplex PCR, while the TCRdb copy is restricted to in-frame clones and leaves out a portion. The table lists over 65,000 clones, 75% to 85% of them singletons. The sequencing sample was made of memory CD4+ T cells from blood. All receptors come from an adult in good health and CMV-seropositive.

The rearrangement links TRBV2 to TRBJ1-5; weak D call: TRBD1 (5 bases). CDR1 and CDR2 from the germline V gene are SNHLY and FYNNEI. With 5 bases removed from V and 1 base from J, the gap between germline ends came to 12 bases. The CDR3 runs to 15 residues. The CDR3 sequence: CASSIRGRSNQPQHF. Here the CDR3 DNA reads TGTGCCAGCAGTATTCGGGGACGGAGCAATCAGCCCCAGCATTTT. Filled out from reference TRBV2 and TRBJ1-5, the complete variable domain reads EPEVTQTPSHQVTQMGQEVILRCVPISNHLYFYWYRQILGQKVEFLVSFYNNEISEKSEIFDDQFSVERPDGSNFTLKIRSTKLEDSAMYFCASSIRGRSNQPQHFGDGTRLSIL.

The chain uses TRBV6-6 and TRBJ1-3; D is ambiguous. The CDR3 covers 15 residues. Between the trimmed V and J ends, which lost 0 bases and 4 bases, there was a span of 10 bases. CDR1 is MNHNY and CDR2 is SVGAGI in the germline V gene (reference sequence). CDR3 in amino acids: CASSYSRAGGNTIYF. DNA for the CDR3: TGTGCCAGCAGTTACTCGCGGGCGGGAGGAAACACCATATATTTT.

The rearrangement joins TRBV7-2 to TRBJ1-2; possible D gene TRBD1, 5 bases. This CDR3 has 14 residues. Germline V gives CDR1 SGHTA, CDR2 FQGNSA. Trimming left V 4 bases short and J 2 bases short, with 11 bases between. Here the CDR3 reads CASSSRQNNYGYTF. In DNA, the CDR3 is TGTGCCAGCAGCTCCCGACAGAACAACTATGGCTACACCTTC.

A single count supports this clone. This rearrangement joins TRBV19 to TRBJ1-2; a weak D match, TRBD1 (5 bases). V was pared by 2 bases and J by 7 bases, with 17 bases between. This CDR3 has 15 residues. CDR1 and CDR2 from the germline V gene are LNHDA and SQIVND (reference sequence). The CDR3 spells CASSIPHLGLTGYTF. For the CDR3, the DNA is TGTGCCAGTAGTATACCGCACTTGGGGCTTACTGGCTACACCTTC. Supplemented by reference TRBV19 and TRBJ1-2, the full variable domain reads DGGITQSPKYLFRKEGQNVTLSCEQNLNHDAMYWYRQDPGQGLRLIYYSQIVNDFQKGDIAEGYSVSREKKESFPLTVTSAQKNPTAFYLCASSIPHLGLTGYTFGSGTRLTVV.

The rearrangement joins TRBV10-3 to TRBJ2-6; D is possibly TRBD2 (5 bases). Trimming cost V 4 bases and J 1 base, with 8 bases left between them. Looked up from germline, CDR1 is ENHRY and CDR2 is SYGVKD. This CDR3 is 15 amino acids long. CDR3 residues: CAISGEGSGANVLTF. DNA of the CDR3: TGTGCCATCAGTGGAGAGGGTTCTGGGGCCAACGTCCTGACTTTC.

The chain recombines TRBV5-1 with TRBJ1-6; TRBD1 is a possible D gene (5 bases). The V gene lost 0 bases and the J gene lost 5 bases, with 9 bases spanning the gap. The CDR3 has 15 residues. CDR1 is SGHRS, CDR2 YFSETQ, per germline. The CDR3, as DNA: TGCGCCAGCAGCTTGGCCGGAGGGGATAATTCACCCCTCCACTTT. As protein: CASSLAGGDNSPLHF.

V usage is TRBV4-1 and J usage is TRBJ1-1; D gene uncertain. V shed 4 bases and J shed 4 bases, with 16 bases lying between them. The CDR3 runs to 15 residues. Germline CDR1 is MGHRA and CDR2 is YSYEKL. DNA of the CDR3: TGCGCCAGCAGCCCCGCCTTTGCAGCAGTCACTGAAGCTTTCTTT. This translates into CASSPAFAAVTEAFF.

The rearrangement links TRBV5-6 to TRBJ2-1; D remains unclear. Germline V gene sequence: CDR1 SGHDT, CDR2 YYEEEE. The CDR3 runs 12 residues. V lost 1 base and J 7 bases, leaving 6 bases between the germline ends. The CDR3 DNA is TGTGCCAGCAGCTTGCTAAGAAATGAGCAGTTCTTC. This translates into CASSLLRNEQFF.

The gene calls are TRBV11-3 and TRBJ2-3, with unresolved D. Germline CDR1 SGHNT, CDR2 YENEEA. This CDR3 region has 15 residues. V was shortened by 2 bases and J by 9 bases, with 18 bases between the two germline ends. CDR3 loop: CASSLKWGLPQTQYF. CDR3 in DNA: TGTGCCAGCAGCTTAAAGTGGGGTTTGCCACAAACGCAGTATTTT.

The CDR3 region has the DNA TGTGCCAGCAGCCCTCGCACCGGGGAAAAACTGTTTTTT. Amino acid sequence: CASSPRTGEKLFF. The chain links TRBV5-4 to TRBJ1-4; D ambiguous. Trimming stripped 4 bases from V and 8 bases from J, with 12 bases between. This CDR3 has 13 amino acids. Germline CDR1 and CDR2: SGHNT and YYREEE (reference sequence).

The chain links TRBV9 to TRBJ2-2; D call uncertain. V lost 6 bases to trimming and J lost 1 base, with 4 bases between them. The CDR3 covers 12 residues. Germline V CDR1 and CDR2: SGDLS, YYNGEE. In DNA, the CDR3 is TGTGCCAGCATGAGGAACACCGGGGAGCTGTTTTTT. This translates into CASMRNTGELFF. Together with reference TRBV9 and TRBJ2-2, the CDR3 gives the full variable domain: DSGVTQTPKHLITATGQRVTLRCSPRSGDLSVYWYQQSLDQGLQFLIQYYNGEERAKGNILERFSAQQFPDLHSELNLSSLELGDSALYFCASMRNTGELFFGEGSRLTVL.

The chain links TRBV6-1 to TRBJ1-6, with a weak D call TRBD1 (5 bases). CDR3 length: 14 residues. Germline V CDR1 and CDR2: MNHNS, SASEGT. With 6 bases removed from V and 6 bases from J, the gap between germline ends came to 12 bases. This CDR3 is CASRARQSNSPLHF. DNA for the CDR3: TGTGCCAGCAGGGCGCGACAGAGTAATTCACCCCTCCACTTT.

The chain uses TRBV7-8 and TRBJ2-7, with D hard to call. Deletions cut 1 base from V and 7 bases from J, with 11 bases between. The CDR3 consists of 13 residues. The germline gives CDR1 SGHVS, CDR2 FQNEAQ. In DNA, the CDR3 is TGTGCCAGCAGCTTAGATTCCAGGCGAGAGCAGTACGTC. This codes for CASSLDSRREQYV.

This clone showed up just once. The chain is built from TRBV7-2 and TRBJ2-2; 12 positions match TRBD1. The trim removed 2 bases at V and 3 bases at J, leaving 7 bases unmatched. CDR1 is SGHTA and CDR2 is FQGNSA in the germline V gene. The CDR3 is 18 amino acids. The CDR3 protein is CASSLIPGQGADTGELFF. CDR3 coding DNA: TGTGCCAGCAGCTTAATACCGGGACAGGGGGCGGACACCGGGGAGCTGTTTTTT.

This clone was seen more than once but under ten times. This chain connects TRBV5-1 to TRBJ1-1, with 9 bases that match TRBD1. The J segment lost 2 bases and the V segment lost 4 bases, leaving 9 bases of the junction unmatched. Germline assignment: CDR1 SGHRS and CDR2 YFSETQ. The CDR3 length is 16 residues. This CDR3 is CASSPGTGTGNTEAFF. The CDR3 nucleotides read TGCGCCAGCAGCCCCGGGACAGGGACGGGTAACACTGAAGCTTTCTTT.

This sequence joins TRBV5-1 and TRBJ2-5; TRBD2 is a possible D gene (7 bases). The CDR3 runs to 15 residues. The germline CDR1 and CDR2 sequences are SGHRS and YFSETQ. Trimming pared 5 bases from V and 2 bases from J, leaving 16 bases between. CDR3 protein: CASSRGASGQETQYF. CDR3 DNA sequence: TGCGCCAGCAGTCGGGGGGCTAGCGGACAAGAGACCCAGTACTTC.

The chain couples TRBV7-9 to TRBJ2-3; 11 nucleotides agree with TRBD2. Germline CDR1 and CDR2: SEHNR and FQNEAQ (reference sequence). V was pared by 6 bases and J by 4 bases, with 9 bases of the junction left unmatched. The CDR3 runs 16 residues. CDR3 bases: TGTGCCAGCAGACGCTCGACTAGCGGGATTTCAGATACGCAGTATTTT. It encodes CASRRSTSGISDTQYF.

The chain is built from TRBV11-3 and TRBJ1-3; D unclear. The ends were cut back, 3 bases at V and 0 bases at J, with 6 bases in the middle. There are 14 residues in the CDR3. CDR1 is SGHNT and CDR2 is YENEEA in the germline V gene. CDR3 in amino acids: CASSFGSSGNTIYF. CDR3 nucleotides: TGTGCCAGCAGCTTCGGGTCCTCTGGAAACACCATATATTTT. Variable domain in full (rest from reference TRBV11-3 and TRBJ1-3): EAGVVQSPRYKIIEKKQPVAFWCNPISGHNTLYWYLQNLGQGPELLIRYENEEAVDDSQLPKDRFSAERLKGVDSTLKIQPAELGDSAVYLCASSFGSSGNTIYFGEGSWLTVV.

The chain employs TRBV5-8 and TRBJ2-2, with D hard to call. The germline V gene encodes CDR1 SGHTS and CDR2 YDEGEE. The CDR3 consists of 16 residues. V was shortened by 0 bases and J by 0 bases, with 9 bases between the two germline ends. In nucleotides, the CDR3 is TGTGCCAGCAGCTTGGCCCTACGGACGAACACCGGGGAGCTGTTTTTT. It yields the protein CASSLALRTNTGELFF.

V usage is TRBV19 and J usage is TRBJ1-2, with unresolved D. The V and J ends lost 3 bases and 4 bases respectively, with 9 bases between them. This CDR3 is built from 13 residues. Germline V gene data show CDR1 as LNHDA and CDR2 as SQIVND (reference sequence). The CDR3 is CASSMGIGYGYTF. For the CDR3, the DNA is TGTGCCAGTAGTATGGGAATCGGCTATGGCTACACCTTC. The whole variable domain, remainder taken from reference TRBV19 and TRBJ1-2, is DGGITQSPKYLFRKEGQNVTLSCEQNLNHDAMYWYRQDPGQGLRLIYYSQIVNDFQKGDIAEGYSVSREKKESFPLTVTSAQKNPTAFYLCASSMGIGYGYTFGSGTRLTVV.

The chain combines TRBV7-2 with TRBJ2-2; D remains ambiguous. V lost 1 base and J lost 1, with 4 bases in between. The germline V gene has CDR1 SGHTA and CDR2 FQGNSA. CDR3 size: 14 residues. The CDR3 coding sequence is TGTGCCAGCAGCTTAGGTTGGAACACCGGGGAGCTGTTTTTT. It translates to CASSLGWNTGELFF.

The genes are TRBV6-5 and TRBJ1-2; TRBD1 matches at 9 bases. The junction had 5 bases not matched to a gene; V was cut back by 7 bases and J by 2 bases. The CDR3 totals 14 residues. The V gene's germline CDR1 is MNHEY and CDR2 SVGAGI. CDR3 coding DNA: TGTGCCAGCACTAAGGGACAGGGCAACTATGGCTACACCTTC. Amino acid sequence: CASTKGQGNYGYTF.

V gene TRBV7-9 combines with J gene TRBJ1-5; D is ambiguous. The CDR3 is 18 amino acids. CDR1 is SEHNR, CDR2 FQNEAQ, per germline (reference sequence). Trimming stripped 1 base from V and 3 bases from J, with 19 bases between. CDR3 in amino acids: CASSLGSGPIPSNQPQHF. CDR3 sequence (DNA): TGTGCCAGCAGCTTAGGATCCGGGCCCATACCATCCAATCAGCCCCAGCATTTT.

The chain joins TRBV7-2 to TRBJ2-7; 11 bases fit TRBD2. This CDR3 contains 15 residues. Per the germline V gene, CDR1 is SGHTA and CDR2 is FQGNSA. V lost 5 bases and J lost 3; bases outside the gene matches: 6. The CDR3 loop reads CASSLTSGRLYEQYV. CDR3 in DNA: TGTGCCAGCAGCCTCACTAGCGGGAGACTCTACGAGCAGTACGTC.

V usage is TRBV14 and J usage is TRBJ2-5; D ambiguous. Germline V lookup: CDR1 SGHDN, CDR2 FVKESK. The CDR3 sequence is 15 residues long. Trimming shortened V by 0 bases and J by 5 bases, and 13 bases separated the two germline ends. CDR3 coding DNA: TGTGCCAGCAGCCAAGATATCCAGAACCGGGAGACCCAGTACTTC. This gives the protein CASSQDIQNRETQYF.

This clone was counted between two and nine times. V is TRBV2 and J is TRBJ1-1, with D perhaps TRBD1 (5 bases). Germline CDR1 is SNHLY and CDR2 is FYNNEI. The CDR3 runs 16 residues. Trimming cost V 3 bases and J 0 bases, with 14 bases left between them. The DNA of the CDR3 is TGTGCCAGCAGTGACCATTTAGGGGCGGTGAACACTGAAGCTTTCTTT. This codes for CASSDHLGAVNTEAFF.

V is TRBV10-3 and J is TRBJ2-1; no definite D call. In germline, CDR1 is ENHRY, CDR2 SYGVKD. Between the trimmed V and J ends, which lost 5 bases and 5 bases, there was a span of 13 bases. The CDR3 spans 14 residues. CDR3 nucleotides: TGTGCCATCAGTCAACGGGCCTCTAACAATGAGCAGTTCTTC. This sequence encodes CAISQRASNNEQFF.